These 23 T cell receptor beta chains were all obtained from the same sample, sequenced in a study of T cell responses to AZD1222 COVID-19 vaccine. The method was immunoSEQ multiplex PCR; TCRdb's version includes in-frame clones alone and lacks a portion of them. The table has over 110,000 clones, 85% to 95% seen once; the top ten hold around 5.1%. Sequencing used peripheral blood, obtained on day 0 of AZD1222 vaccination. Receptors were obtained from an adult in good health.

This chain links TRBV3-1 (or the pseudogene TRBV3-2) with TRBJ1-5; D gene unclear. This CDR3 contains 17 residues. V was shortened by 6 bases and J by 6 bases, with 24 bases between the two germline ends. Looked up from germline, CDR1 is LGHDT and CDR2 is YNNKEL (reference sequence). CDR3 DNA sequence: TGTGCCAGCAGGGAGTTGTCCGTAGGGATTCTGGGTCAGCCCCAGCATTTT. Its protein is CASRELSVGILGQPQHF.

This rearrangement joins TRBV7-2 to TRBJ2-5; D is uncertain. CDR1 and CDR2 (germline): SGHTA, FQGNSA. The CDR3 sequence is 14 residues long. V gave up 0 bases and J gave up 2 bases, with 7 bases separating them. CDR3: CASSLAGLQETQYF. In nucleotides, the CDR3 is TGTGCCAGCAGCTTAGCTGGGTTACAAGAGACCCAGTACTTC.

The chain is built from TRBV5-1 and TRBJ1-2; TRBD1 is a possible D gene (5 bases). The V gene lost 0 bases and the J gene lost 4 bases, with 10 bases spanning the gap. Per the germline V gene, CDR1 is SGHRS and CDR2 is YFSETQ. The CDR3 extends over 14 amino acids. As DNA, the CDR3 is TGCGCCAGCAGCTTGGAGGGACGGAGCTATGGCTACACCTTC. This encodes CASSLEGRSYGYTF.

CDR3 bases: TGTGCCAGCAGTGAAGCGCATGGATCGGGGGCAGATACGCAGTATTTT. This gives the protein CASSEAHGSGADTQYF. The gene calls are TRBV6-1 and TRBJ2-3; D is perhaps TRBD2 (6 bases). The CDR3 spans 16 residues. Germline-derived CDR1 and CDR2 are MNHNS and SASEGT. V was pared by 0 bases and J by 4 bases, with 14 bases between.

The V gene is TRBV25-1, the J gene TRBJ1-6; D perhaps matches TRBD1 (6 bases). Trimming shortened V by 11 bases and J by 2 bases, and 13 bases separated the two germline ends. The CDR3 sequence is 14 residues long. Germline V gives CDR1 MGHDK, CDR2 SYGVNS. This CDR3 reads CAAKGGPYNSPLHF. In DNA, the CDR3 is TGTGCCGCCAAGGGGGGACCCTATAATTCACCCCTCCACTTT.

The chain joins TRBV6-4 to TRBJ2-1; D might be TRBD1 (6 bases). Trimming stripped 4 bases from V and 6 bases from J, with 19 bases between. CDR3 length: 16 amino acids. Germline-derived CDR1 and CDR2 are MRHNA and SNTAGT. The CDR3 region is CASSGFAGARGNEQFF. The CDR3 DNA reads as TGTGCCAGCAGTGGGTTTGCAGGGGCCCGCGGCAATGAGCAGTTCTTC.

V and J are TRBV12-3 or TRBV12-4 and TRBJ2-2, with a possible D match to TRBD2 (6 bases). The CDR3 extends over 13 amino acids. V dropped 6 bases and J dropped 5 bases, with 10 bases sitting between them. DNA of the CDR3: TGTGCCAGCAGCTCTAGCGTGACCGGGGAGCTGTTTTTT. This translates into CASSSSVTGELFF.

The genes are TRBV5-1 and TRBJ1-1; 9 bases map to TRBD1. CDR3 length: 18 residues. Germline loops: CDR1 SGHRS, CDR2 YFSETQ. V lost 0 bases, J lost 5 bases, and 14 bases stayed unmatched. This CDR3 reads CASSLDGTGFRLRTEAFF. CDR3 coding DNA: TGCGCCAGCAGCTTGGATGGGACAGGGTTTCGTCTGAGGACTGAAGCTTTCTTT. Drawing the rest from reference TRBV5-1 and TRBJ1-1, the complete variable domain is KAGVTQTPRYLIKTRGQQVTLSCSPISGHRSVSWYQQTPGQGLQFLFEYFSETQRNKGNFPGRFSGRQFSNSRSEMNVSTLELGDSALYLCASSLDGTGFRLRTEAFFGQGTRLTVV.

The rearrangement joins TRBV12-3 or TRBV12-4 to TRBJ2-3, with D unclear. The CDR3 has 12 amino acids. Trimming shortened V by 6 bases and J by 4 bases, and 8 bases separated the two germline ends. CDR3 sequence: CASSWTPDTQYF. The CDR3, as DNA: TGTGCCAGCAGCTGGACCCCAGATACGCAGTATTTT.

This clone was seen only once. This sequence joins TRBV7-2 and TRBJ1-3; the D gene is possibly TRBD1 (5 bases). The ends were cut back, 5 bases at V and 4 bases at J, with 12 bases in the middle. The germline CDR1 and CDR2 sequences are SGHTA and FQGNSA. This CDR3 comprises 14 residues. The CDR3 DNA follows: TGTGCCAGCAGCCCCAGGGTAGCAGGAAACACCATATATTTT. It codes for CASSPRVAGNTIYF.

V usage is TRBV3-1 (or the pseudogene TRBV3-2) and J usage is TRBJ2-3; possibly TRBD2 for D (6 bases). Germline V CDR1 and CDR2: LGHDT, YNNKEL (reference sequence). This CDR3 region has 12 residues. Trimming shortened V by 5 bases and J by 8 bases, and 11 bases separated the two germline ends. The CDR3 DNA reads TGTGCCAGCAGCTCGGGGGTATGTACGCAGTATTTT. This codes for CASSSGVCTQYF.

This chain links TRBV2 with TRBJ2-3; D call uncertain. The CDR3 is 13 residues long. V was pared by 6 bases and J by 0 bases, with 7 bases between. The V gene's germline CDR1 is SNHLY and CDR2 FYNNEI. The CDR3: CASRTTSTDTQYF. CDR3 nucleotides: TGTGCCAGCAGGACAACAAGCACAGATACGCAGTATTTT.

This chain joins TRBV5-1 and TRBJ2-7; D uncertain. Looked up from germline, CDR1 is SGHRS and CDR2 is YFSETQ. Between the trimmed V and J ends, which lost 4 bases and 1 base, there was a span of 6 bases. The CDR3 contains 12 residues. The CDR3 bases are TGCGCCAGCAGCCCAGAATCCTACGAGCAGTACTTC. It specifies CASSPESYEQYF.

This sequence joins TRBV5-1 and TRBJ2-1; D remains ambiguous. Germline V gene sequence: CDR1 SGHRS, CDR2 YFSETQ. With 4 bases removed from V and 9 bases from J, the gap between germline ends came to 5 bases. The CDR3 loop spans 10 amino acids. The CDR3 is CASSHTEQFF. CDR3 bases: TGCGCCAGCAGCCACACTGAGCAGTTCTTC.

CDR3 coding DNA: TGTGCCAGCAGTTACTATCTGTCACCCACCTACGAGCAGTACTTC. The encoded protein is CASSYYLSPTYEQYF. The chain recombines TRBV6-2 or TRBV6-3 with TRBJ2-7; D is unclear. The germline gives CDR1 MNHEY, CDR2 SVGEGT. The V gene lost 1 base and the J gene lost 2 bases, with 12 bases spanning the gap. The CDR3 consists of 15 residues.

This clone was recorded once. This chain joins TRBV9 and TRBJ1-3; D perhaps matches TRBD1 (5 bases). From germline, CDR1 is SGDLS and CDR2 YYNGEE. The CDR3 spans 15 residues. V shed 0 bases and J shed 1 base, with 8 bases lying between them. The CDR3 here is CASSVAGDSGNTIYF. The DNA of the CDR3 is TGTGCCAGCAGCGTAGCGGGGGATTCTGGAAACACCATATATTTT.

V usage is TRBV3-1 (or the pseudogene TRBV3-2) and J usage is TRBJ2-1, with 10 bases aligning to TRBD1. CDR3 length: 17 amino acids. J lost 7 bases, V lost 0 bases, and 9 bases had no gene match. From germline, CDR1 is LGHDT and CDR2 YNNKEL (reference sequence). The CDR3 DNA follows: TGTGCCAGCAGCCAAGATTTAGGGACAGGGGCAGGAAATGAGCAGTTCTTC. The encoded protein is CASSQDLGTGAGNEQFF.

This chain uses TRBV11-3 with TRBJ1-1, with D hard to call. The CDR3 has 13 amino acids. CDR1 SGHNT and CDR2 YENEEA come from the germline V gene. V was pared by 3 bases and J by 2 bases, with 7 bases between. The CDR3 coding sequence is TGTGCCAGCAGCTTTGACACCAACACTGAAGCTTTCTTT. It codes for CASSFDTNTEAFF.

CDR3 sequence (DNA): TGTGCCGGCCGGGACGGGGCCTACAATGAGCAGTTCTTC. Encoded protein: CAGRDGAYNEQFF. The chain recombines TRBV7-9 with TRBJ2-1; either TRBD1 or TRBD2 may fit D (5 bases each). The CDR3 consists of 13 residues. Trimming pared 11 bases from V and 2 bases from J, leaving 13 bases between. Germline-derived CDR1 and CDR2 are SEHNR and FQNEAQ (reference sequence).

The J gene is TRBJ2-3, the V gene TRBV7-2; a possible D gene is TRBD2 (5 bases). The CDR3 has 17 amino acids. The germline V and J ends were trimmed by 2 bases and 1 base, with 16 bases remaining between them. Germline V gives CDR1 SGHTA, CDR2 FQGNSA. The CDR3 nucleotides are TGTGCCAGCAGCTTATCCTTCGGGGTGTGGGGCACAGATACGCAGTATTTT. Protein: CASSLSFGVWGTDTQYF.

The rearrangement joins TRBV9 to TRBJ2-6; D might be TRBD2 (6 bases). CDR1 and CDR2 (germline): SGDLS, YYNGEE. V lost 2 bases and J lost 2, with 8 bases in between. The CDR3 runs 15 residues. Here the CDR3 reads CASSVGGTGANVLTF. The CDR3 DNA reads as TGTGCCAGCAGCGTCGGGGGAACTGGGGCCAACGTCCTGACTTTC.

The V call is TRBV4-1, the J call TRBJ1-2; perhaps TRBD1 as D (5 bases). Deletions cut 5 bases from V and 5 bases from J, with 18 bases between. The CDR3 has 15 residues. Germline values: CDR1 MGHRA, CDR2 YSYEKL. The CDR3 reads CASSTLGRGRYGYTF. In DNA form, the CDR3 reads TGCGCCAGCAGCACTCTCGGGAGGGGACGGTATGGCTACACCTTC.

J is TRBJ1-5 and V is TRBV18; TRBD1 might be the D (5 bases). Germline assignment: CDR1 KGHSH and CDR2 LQKENI. Deletions cut 3 bases from V and 9 bases from J, with 6 bases between. The CDR3 loop spans 11 amino acids. CDR3 nucleotides: TGTGCCAGCTCACCGGGGGGGCCCCAGCATTTT. It yields the protein CASSPGGPQHF.